Here is one T cell receptor (beta chain) with its context. Its antigen is currently unknown. The sample originates from a study of cytomegalovirus exposure and HLA in healthy donors. Donors showed nominal health when sampled, although they likely had unrecorded immune exposures. CDR1 SGHVS and CDR2 FNYEAQ come from the germline V gene. The CDR3 is 12 residues long. The germline V and J ends were trimmed by 6 bases and 5 bases, with 10 bases remaining between them. Broader study findings: The authors later found TCR association rates varying by HLA locus, with DRB1 most and HLA-C fewest. Later, an analysis showed that TCR beta chains associated with HLA were more clonally expanded than others that were equally common. Previous analysis showed most TCR beta V segments were productive about 87% or about 30% of the time.

It was with 60 Vbeta and 13 Jbeta primers that the PCR ran. The table came from immunoSEQ multiplex PCR; TCRdb's copy has only in-frame clones and leaves some out. The sample shows some 200,000 clones, around 80% of them seen only once. The sequence was collected from a girl aged 2 to 9 in good health and CMV-seronegative. Sequencing was done on a sample of PBMCs. The chain recombines TRBV7-6 with TRBJ2-5; a weak D match, TRBD2 (6 bases). CDR3 region: CASRRGHETQYF. CDR3 bases: TGTGCCAGCAGGCGGGGTCACGAGACCCAGTACTTC.